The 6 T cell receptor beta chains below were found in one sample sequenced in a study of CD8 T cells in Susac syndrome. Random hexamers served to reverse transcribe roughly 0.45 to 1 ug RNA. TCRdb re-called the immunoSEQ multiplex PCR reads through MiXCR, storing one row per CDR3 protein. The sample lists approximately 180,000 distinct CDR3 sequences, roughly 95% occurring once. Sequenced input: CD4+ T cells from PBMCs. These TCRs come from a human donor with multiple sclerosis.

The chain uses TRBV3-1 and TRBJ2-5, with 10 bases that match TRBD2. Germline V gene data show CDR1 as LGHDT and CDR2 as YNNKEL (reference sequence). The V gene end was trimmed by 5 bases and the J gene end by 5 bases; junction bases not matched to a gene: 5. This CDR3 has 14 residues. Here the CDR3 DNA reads TGTGCCAGCAGCAAGCGGGGGGGCTCGGAGACCCAGTACTTC. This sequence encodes CASSKRGGSETQYF.

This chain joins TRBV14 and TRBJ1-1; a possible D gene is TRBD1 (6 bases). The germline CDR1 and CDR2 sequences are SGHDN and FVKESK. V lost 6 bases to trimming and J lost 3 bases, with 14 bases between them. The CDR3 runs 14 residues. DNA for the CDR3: TGTGCCAGCAGTAATCAGGGGAGGTACACTGAAGCTTTCTTT. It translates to CASSNQGRYTEAFF.

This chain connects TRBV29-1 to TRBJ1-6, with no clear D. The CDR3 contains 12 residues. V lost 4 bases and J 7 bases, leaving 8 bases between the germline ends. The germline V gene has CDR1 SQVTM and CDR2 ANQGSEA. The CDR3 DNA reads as TGCAGCGTTGGCAGCCAGAATTCACCCCTCCACTTT. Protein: CSVGSQNSPLHF.

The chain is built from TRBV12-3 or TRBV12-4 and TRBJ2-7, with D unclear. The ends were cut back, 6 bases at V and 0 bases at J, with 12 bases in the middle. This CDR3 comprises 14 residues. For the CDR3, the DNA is TGTGCCAGCAGGGGCAGGAGCTACTCCTACGAGCAGTACTTC. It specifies CASRGRSYSYEQYF.

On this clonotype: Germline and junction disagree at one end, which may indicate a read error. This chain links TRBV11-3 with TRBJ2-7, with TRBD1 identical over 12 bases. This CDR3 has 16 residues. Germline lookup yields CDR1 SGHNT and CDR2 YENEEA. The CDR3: CASSVEGQGASYEQYF. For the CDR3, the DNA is TGTGCCAGCAGCGTAGAGGGACAGGGGGCGTCCTACGAGCAGTACTTC.

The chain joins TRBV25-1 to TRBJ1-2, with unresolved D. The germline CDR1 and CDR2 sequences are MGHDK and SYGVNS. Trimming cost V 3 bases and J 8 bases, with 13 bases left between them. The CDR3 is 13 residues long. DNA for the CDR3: TGTGCCAGCAGTGACGGGGTAGGGTTGGGCTACACCTTC. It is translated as CASSDGVGLGYTF.